Listed below are T cell receptor beta chains from one sample, sequenced in a study of blood T cell repertoires in COVID-19. Clones were read by immunoSEQ multiplex PCR, and TCRdb kept only the in-frame ones, dropping some. In the table there are approximately 35,000 clones, about 91% of which are singletons. The source material was peripheral blood. The receptor set was obtained from a human donor with active COVID-19. The donor label of this sample is uncertain. Each CDR3 is given with its conserved first and last residue. Fields, in order: V gene, D gene, J gene, clone size, CDR3 protein, CDR3 DNA. A D gene is named only where the DNA matches it firmly. A clone size is listed for some rows: how often the clone was seen (once, few, many), or a class if it is expanded.

TRBV27	NA	TRBJ2-1	NA	CASSLMTGPDNEQFF	TGTGCCAGCAGTTTAATGACAGGACCCGACAATGAGCAGTTCTTC
TRBV9	TRBD1	TRBJ2-7	NA	CASSVRQGAYEQYF	TGTGCCAGCAGCGTTAGACAGGGGGCCTACGAGCAGTACTTC
TRBV4-1	NA	TRBJ1-5	NA	CASSQEGSGVRDQPQHF	TGCGCCAGCAGCCAAGAGGGATCAGGGGTTAGGGATCAGCCCCAGCATTTT
TRBV15	TRBD2	TRBJ2-7	NA	CATSRARENMYEQYF	TGTGCCACCAGCAGAGCGCGGGAGAACATGTACGAGCAGTACTTC
TRBV5-1	TRBD1	TRBJ1-1	few	CASSPWTGTGTEAFF	TGCGCCAGCAGCCCTTGGACAGGGACGGGCACTGAAGCTTTCTTT
TRBV7-8	NA	TRBJ1-1	NA	CASSLVLGALDTEAFF	TGTGCCAGCAGCTTAGTTCTGGGGGCTTTGGACACTGAAGCTTTCTTT
TRBV6-1	NA	TRBJ1-1	NA	CASSETGMSEAFF	TGTGCCAGCAGTGAAACCGGGATGTCTGAAGCTTTCTTT
TRBV7-8	TRBD2	TRBJ2-7	NA	CASSSGTSAYEQYF	TGTGCCAGCAGCTCCGGGACTAGCGCCTACGAGCAGTACTTC
TRBV2	NA	TRBJ1-6	NA	CASHRDLNSPLHF	TGTGCCAGTCACCGGGATCTAAATTCACCCCTCCACTTT
TRBV9	NA	TRBJ1-1	NA	CASSVEQGNTEAFF	TGTGCCAGCAGCGTAGAACAGGGAAACACTGAAGCTTTCTTT
TRBV5-1	NA	TRBJ1-1	NA	CASSLQAENTEAFF	TGCGCCAGCAGCTTGCAGGCAGAAAACACTGAAGCTTTCTTT
TRBV27	NA	TRBJ1-1	once	CASSIWGQNTEAFF	TGTGCCAGCAGTATATGGGGGCAGAACACTGAAGCTTTCTTT
TRBV25-1	NA	TRBJ2-2	NA	CASSGGAANTGELFF	TGTGCCAGCAGCGGCGGGGCCGCGAACACCGGGGAGCTGTTTTTT
TRBV19	TRBD2	TRBJ2-3	NA	CASSTGGYTDTQYF	TGTGCCAGTAGTACGGGGGGATACACAGATACGCAGTATTTT
TRBV6-1	NA	TRBJ1-4	NA	CASSENRVTNEKLFF	TGTGCCAGCAGTGAGAACAGGGTTACTAATGAAAAACTGTTTTTT
TRBV7-9	TRBD1	TRBJ2-7	few	CASSDGLQGARNEQYF	TGTGCCAGCTCTGATGGGTTACAGGGGGCGCGCAACGAGCAGTACTTC
TRBV29-1	NA	TRBJ1-3	once	CSVELSWAQAGNTIYF	TGCAGCGTTGAGCTATCCTGGGCCCAGGCTGGAAACACCATATATTTT
TRBV4-3	TRBD1	TRBJ2-5	NA	CASSQGQGAETQYF	TGCGCCAGCAGCCAAGGCCAGGGGGCTGAGACCCAGTACTTC
TRBV6-5	NA	TRBJ2-2	NA	CASSYSGSYTGELFF	TGTGCCAGCAGCTACTCCGGGTCATACACCGGGGAGCTGTTTTTT
TRBV19	NA	TRBJ2-7	NA	CATSLGGTTYEQYF	TGTGCCACCTCCCTGGGGGGAACAACCTACGAGCAGTACTTC
TRBV9	TRBD1	TRBJ1-6	few	CASSVGGQGSPLHF	TGTGCCAGCAGCGTGGGAGGACAGGGCTCACCCCTCCACTTT
TRBV3-1/TRBV3-2	NA	TRBJ1-1	NA	CASSQAAGNTEAFF	TGTGCCAGCAGCCAAGCCGCAGGAAACACTGAAGCTTTCTTT
TRBV28	NA	TRBJ2-1	NA	CASSLTRIEQFF	TGTGCCAGCAGCCTCACTAGAATTGAGCAGTTCTTC
TRBV5-1	TRBD1	TRBJ1-5	NA	CASSPQGAGQPQHF	TGCGCCAGCAGTCCCCAGGGGGCGGGCCAGCCCCAGCATTTT
TRBV2	NA	TRBJ1-1	NA	CASSVIRGNEAFF	TGTGCCAGCAGTGTCATTCGGGGGAATGAAGCTTTCTTT
TRBV6-2/TRBV6-3	NA	TRBJ2-1	NA	CASSSLFSGKQFF	TGTGCCAGCAGCTCACTATTTAGCGGCAAGCAGTTCTTC
TRBV10-1	NA	TRBJ1-1	NA	CASRVGGTEAFF	TGCGCCAGCAGGGTGGGGGGCACTGAAGCTTTCTTT
TRBV12-3/TRBV12-4	TRBD1	TRBJ2-3	NA	CASSQTRDRGHF	TGTGCCAGCAGTCAGACCCGGGACAGGGGTCATTTT
TRBV19	TRBD2	TRBJ2-3	NA	CASSIGLAGTSDTQYF	TGTGCCAGTAGTATAGGGCTAGCGGGGACGTCGGATACGCAGTATTTT
TRBV15	TRBD1	TRBJ1-1	NA	CATSRPLQGRTEAFF	TGTGCCACCAGCAGGCCCCTACAGGGGCGCACTGAAGCTTTCTTT
TRBV4-1	NA	TRBJ2-3	NA	CASSQIVPDTQYF	TGCGCCAGCAGCCAAATCGTTCCAGATACGCAGTATTTT
TRBV15	NA	TRBJ1-2	NA	CATSRDRGGSYGYTF	TGTGCCACCAGCAGAGATCGGGGAGGCTCATATGGCTACACCTTC